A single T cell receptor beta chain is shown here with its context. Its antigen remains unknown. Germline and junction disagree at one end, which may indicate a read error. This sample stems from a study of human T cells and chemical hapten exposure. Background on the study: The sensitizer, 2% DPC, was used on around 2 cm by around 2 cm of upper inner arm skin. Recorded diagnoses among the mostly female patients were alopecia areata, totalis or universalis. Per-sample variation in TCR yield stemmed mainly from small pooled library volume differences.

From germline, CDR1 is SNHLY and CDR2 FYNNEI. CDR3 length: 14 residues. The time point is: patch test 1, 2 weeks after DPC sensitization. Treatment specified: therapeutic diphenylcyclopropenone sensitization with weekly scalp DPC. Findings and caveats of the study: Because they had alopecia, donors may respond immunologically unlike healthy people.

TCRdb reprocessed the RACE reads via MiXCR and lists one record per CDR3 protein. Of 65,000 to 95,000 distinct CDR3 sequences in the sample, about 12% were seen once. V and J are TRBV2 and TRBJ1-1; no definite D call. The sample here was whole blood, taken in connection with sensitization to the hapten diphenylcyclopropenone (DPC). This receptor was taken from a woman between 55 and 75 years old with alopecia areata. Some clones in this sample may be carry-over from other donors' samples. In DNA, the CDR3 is TGTGCCAGCAGCGCTCTGGGCCTAAACAGTGAAGCTTTCTTT. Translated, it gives CASSALGLNSEAFF.